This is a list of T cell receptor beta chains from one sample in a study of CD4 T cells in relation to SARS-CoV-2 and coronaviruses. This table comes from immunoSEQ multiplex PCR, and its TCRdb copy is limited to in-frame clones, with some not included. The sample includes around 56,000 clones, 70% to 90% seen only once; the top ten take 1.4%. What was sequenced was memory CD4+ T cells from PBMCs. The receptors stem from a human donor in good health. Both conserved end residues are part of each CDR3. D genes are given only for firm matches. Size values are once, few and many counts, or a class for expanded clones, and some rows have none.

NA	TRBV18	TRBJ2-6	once	TGTGCCAGCTCAACGGGACCCAGCTCTGGGGCCAACGTCCTGACTTTC	CASSTGPSSGANVLTF
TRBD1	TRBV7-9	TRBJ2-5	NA	TGTGCCAGCAGCTCGGACAGGGCGGCGGAGACCCAGTACTTC	CASSSDRAAETQYF
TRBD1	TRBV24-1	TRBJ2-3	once	TGTGCCACCAGTGATTCCGGGACAGGGGGCGGCGATACGCAGTATTTT	CATSDSGTGGGDTQYF
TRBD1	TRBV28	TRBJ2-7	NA	TGTGCCAGCAGTTTACCACCGGGACAGGGGGCCAACGAGCAGTACTTC	CASSLPPGQGANEQYF
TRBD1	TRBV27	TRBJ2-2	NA	TGTGCCAGCAGTAGGGGACAGTCGAACACCGGGGAGCTGTTTTTT	CASSRGQSNTGELFF
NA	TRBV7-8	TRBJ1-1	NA	TGTGCCAGCAGCGTAACATATAACACTGAAGCTTTCTTT	CASSVTYNTEAFF
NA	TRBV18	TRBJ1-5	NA	TGTGCCAGCTCACGGTGGGGATTGGATCAGCCCCAGCATTTT	CASSRWGLDQPQHF
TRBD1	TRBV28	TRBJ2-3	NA	TGTGCCAGCCGAACCGGACAGGGGAGGCATACGCAGTATTTT	CASRTGQGRHTQYF
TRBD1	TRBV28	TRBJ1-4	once	TGTGCCAGCAGTTTAAGTCCAGGGGGCCGGGAAAAACTGTTTTTT	CASSLSPGGREKLFF
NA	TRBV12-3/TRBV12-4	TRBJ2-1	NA	TGTGCCAGCAGTTTTGGGGCGGTTGGGGGGCAGTTCTTC	CASSFGAVGGQFF
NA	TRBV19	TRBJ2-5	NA	TGTGCCAGTAGTGACGGGGGCACCCAAGAGACCCAGTACTTC	CASSDGGTQETQYF
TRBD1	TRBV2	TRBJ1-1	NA	TGTGCCAGCAGTGCGGGGGGGACAGGGGGCGATTCTGAAGCTTTCTTT	CASSAGGTGGDSEAFF
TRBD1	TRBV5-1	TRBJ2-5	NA	TGCGCCAGCAGCTCACGACAGGGTAGATCGGGGGAGACCCAGTACTTC	CASSSRQGRSGETQYF
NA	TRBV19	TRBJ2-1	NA	TGTGCCAGTAGTATTTGGACCCCCGCAGATGAGCAGTTCTTC	CASSIWTPADEQFF
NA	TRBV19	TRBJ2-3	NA	TGTGCCAGTAGTTTTTATGCGAGAGAGACGATAAGCACAGATACGCAGTATTTT	CASSFYARETISTDTQYF
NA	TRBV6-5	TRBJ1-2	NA	TGTGCCAGCACCTCGGGGGAGCCCACCTATGGCTACACCTTC	CASTSGEPTYGYTF
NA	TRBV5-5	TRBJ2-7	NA	TGTGCCAGCAGCACGGGCCCGACTACAGGCTACGAGCAGTACTTC	CASSTGPTTGYEQYF
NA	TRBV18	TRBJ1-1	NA	TGTGCCAGCTCACAAACCGGGACGGGGGCTGAAGCTTTCTTT	CASSQTGTGAEAFF
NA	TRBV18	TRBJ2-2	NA	TGTGCCAGCTCACCTAGGGGGGCCTGGTCCACCGGGGAGCTGTTTTTT	CASSPRGAWSTGELFF
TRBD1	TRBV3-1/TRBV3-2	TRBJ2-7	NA	TGTGCCAGCAGCCCGGGACAGGGGAGGCTGTGGGGGCAGTACTTC	CASSPGQGRLWGQYF
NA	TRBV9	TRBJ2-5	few	TGTGCCAGCAGCGTAGAGTCGACCCAGTACTTC	CASSVESTQYF
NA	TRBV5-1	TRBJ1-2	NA	TGCGCCAGCAGCTTGGGCTCAGGGACCACCCAGGGCTACACCTTC	CASSLGSGTTQGYTF
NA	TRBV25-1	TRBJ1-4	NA	TGTGCCAGCAGTGTCGACGGAGCAACTAATGAAAAACTGTTTTTT	CASSVDGATNEKLFF
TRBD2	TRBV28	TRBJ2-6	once	TGTGCCAGCAGTTATCAGACTCGGGGGGCTGGGGCCAACGTCCTGACTTTC	CASSYQTRGAGANVLTF
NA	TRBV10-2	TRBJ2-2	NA	TGCGCCAGCTCGCGGAAATATCGGCGGGATAACGGGGAGCTGTTTTTT	CASSRKYRRDNGELFF
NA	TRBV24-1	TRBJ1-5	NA	TGTGCCACCAGTGGGGGGGGTTCCCATAGCAATCAGCCCCAGCATTTT	CATSGGGSHSNQPQHF